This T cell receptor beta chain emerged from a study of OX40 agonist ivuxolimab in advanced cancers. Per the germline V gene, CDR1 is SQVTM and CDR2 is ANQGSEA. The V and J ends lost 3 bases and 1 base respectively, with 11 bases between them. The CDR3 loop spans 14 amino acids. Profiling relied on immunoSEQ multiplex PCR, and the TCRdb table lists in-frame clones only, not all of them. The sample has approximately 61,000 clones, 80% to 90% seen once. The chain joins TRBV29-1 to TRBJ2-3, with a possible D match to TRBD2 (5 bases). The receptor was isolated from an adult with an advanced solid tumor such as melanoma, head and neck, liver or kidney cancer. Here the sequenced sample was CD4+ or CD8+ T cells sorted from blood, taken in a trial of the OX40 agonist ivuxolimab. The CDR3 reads CSVDLEGGTDTQYF. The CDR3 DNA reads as TGCAGCGTTGATTTAGAGGGAGGCACAGATACGCAGTATTTT.